Listed below are T cell receptor beta chains from one sample, sequenced in a study of somatic mutations in cytotoxic T cells in rheumatoid arthritis. Generated by immunoSEQ multiplex PCR, the TCRdb table keeps only in-frame clones and is missing some. The sample lists approximately 23,000 clones; 78% were seen once. Sequenced material: CD8+ T cells sorted from blood. These receptors originate from an adult with rheumatoid arthritis. Both conserved end residues are part of each CDR3. The D gene is left open where the match is weak. The size entry is marked missing in some rows and otherwise reads once, few, many or a size class.

D gene: -; V gene: TRBV19; clone size: -; J gene: TRBJ1-2; CDR3 length: 13; CDR3 protein: CASSDTPNYGYTF; CDR3 DNA: TGTGCCAGTAGTGACACACCTAACTATGGCTACACCTTC
D gene: -; V gene: TRBV7-9; clone size: few; J gene: TRBJ2-1; CDR3 length: 14; CDR3 protein: CASRAFPSYNEQFF; CDR3 DNA: TGTGCCAGCCGGGCCTTTCCGTCCTACAATGAGCAGTTCTTC
D gene: -; V gene: TRBV19; clone size: -; J gene: TRBJ1-3; CDR3 length: 17; CDR3 protein: CASSKDFDSSSGNTIYF; CDR3 DNA: TGTGCCAGTAGTAAGGATTTCGACAGCAGCTCTGGAAACACCATATATTTT
D gene: -; V gene: TRBV19; clone size: -; J gene: TRBJ1-5; CDR3 length: 14; CDR3 protein: CASSIKGFYQPQHF; CDR3 DNA: TGTGCCAGTAGTATTAAGGGTTTTTATCAGCCCCAGCATTTT
D gene: -; V gene: TRBV6-5; clone size: -; J gene: TRBJ1-4; CDR3 length: 14; CDR3 protein: CASSYREENEKLFF; CDR3 DNA: TGTGCCAGCAGTTACCGGGAAGAGAATGAAAAACTGTTTTTT
D gene: -; V gene: TRBV7-9; clone size: -; J gene: TRBJ2-1; CDR3 length: 12; CDR3 protein: CASTADYNEQFF; CDR3 DNA: TGTGCCAGCACCGCCGACTACAATGAGCAGTTCTTC
D gene: -; V gene: TRBV6-5; clone size: -; J gene: TRBJ2-7; CDR3 length: 13; CDR3 protein: CASSYGADDEQYF; CDR3 DNA: TGTGCCAGCAGTTACGGAGCTGATGACGAGCAGTACTTC
D gene: TRBD2; V gene: TRBV27; clone size: -; J gene: TRBJ2-3; CDR3 length: 16; CDR3 protein: CASSVLAGASTDTQYF; CDR3 DNA: TGTGCCAGCAGTGTACTAGCGGGGGCCAGCACAGATACGCAGTATTTT
D gene: TRBD1; V gene: TRBV6-1; clone size: -; J gene: TRBJ2-6; CDR3 length: 15; CDR3 protein: CASKNRGSGANVLTF; CDR3 DNA: TGTGCCAGCAAGAACAGGGGCTCTGGGGCCAACGTCCTGACTTTC
D gene: TRBD1; V gene: TRBV5-5; clone size: -; J gene: TRBJ2-1; CDR3 length: 11; CDR3 protein: CASRQGNEQFF; CDR3 DNA: TGTGCCAGCAGACAGGGGAATGAGCAGTTCTTC
D gene: -; V gene: TRBV6-5; clone size: -; J gene: TRBJ2-5; CDR3 length: 15; CDR3 protein: CASSYNGAWKETQYF; CDR3 DNA: TGTGCCAGCAGTTACAATGGGGCTTGGAAAGAGACCCAGTACTTC
D gene: -; V gene: TRBV10-3; clone size: -; J gene: TRBJ2-5; CDR3 length: 13; CDR3 protein: CAISESEQETQYF; CDR3 DNA: TGTGCCATCAGTGAGAGTGAACAAGAGACCCAGTACTTC
D gene: -; V gene: TRBV6-5; clone size: -; J gene: TRBJ2-5; CDR3 length: 14; CDR3 protein: CASSYSRGGETQYF; CDR3 DNA: TGTGCCAGCAGTTACTCGAGGGGAGGAGAGACCCAGTACTTC
D gene: TRBD2; V gene: TRBV27; clone size: -; J gene: TRBJ2-5; CDR3 length: 15; CDR3 protein: CASNSLGTSRETQYF; CDR3 DNA: TGTGCCAGCAACTCTCTGGGGACTAGCCGTGAGACCCAGTACTTC